This T cell receptor (beta chain) appears in the sequencing data of a study of cytotoxic CD8 clonotypes in ibrutinib-treated CLL. Study overall: Patients: fewer than 12 relapsed/refractory, under 16 treatment-naive, 17 IGHV unmutated. Mean per-sample yields comprised roughly 260,000 productive templates and 85,000 to 100,000 productive rearrangements.

The junction had 25 bases not matched to a gene; V was cut back by 0 bases and J by 2 bases. Germline V CDR1 and CDR2: MNHEY, SMNVEV (reference sequence). This CDR3 contains 24 residues. Assay: immunoSEQ multiplex PCR; the TCRdb copy retains only in-frame clones and omits some. The sample includes fewer than 300,000 clones, roughly 76% of them seen just once. Broader study findings: Patients with sustained remission and those progressing were sampled at differing times.

With regard to this clone: Its antigen is currently unknown.

This TCR was sampled from a human donor with chronic lymphocytic leukemia. The chain uses TRBV27 and TRBJ2-5; the match to TRBD1 covers 12 bases. The material was PBMCs, obtained at disease progression, from a patient treated with ibrutinib. CDR3 nucleotide sequence: TGTGCCAGCAGTTTATCGGGGAGGGGCCCGAATCCGGGACAGGGGGCCCAACGTCAAGAGACCCAGTACTTC. This codes for CASSLSGRGPNPGQGAQRQETQYF.